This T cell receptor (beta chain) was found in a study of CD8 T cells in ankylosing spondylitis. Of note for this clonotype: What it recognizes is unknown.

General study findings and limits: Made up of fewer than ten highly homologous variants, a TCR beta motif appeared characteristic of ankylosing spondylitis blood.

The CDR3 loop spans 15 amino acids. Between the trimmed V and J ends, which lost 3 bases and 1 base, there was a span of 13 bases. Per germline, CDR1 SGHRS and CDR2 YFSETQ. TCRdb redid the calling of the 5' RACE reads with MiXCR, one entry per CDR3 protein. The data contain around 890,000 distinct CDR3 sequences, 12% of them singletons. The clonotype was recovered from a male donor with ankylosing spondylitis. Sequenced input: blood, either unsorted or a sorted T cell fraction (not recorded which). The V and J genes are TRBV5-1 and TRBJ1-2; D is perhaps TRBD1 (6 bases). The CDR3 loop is CASSSQGYLNYGYTF. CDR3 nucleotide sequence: TGCGCCAGCAGCTCACAGGGTTACCTTAACTATGGCTACACCTTC.